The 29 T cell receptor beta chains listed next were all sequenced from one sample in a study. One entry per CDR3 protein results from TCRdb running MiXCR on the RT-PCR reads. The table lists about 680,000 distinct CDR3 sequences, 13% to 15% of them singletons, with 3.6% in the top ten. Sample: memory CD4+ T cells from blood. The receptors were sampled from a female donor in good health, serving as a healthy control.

The CDR3 DNA is TGCAGTGCGTATGCCATCGACAAACCCTATAATTCACCCCTCCACTTT. It is translated as CSAYAIDKPYNSPLHF. The chain uses TRBV20-1 and TRBJ1-6; D gene unclear. Trimming removed 6 bases at V and 2 bases at J, with 17 bases between. Germline values: CDR1 DFQATT, CDR2 SNEGSKA (reference sequence). This CDR3 comprises 16 residues.

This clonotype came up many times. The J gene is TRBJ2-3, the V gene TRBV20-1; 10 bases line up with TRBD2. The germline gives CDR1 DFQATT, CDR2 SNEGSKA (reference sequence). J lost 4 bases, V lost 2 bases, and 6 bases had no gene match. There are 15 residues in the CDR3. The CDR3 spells CSARSLAGASDTQYF. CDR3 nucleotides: TGCAGTGCTAGAAGCCTAGCGGGAGCCTCAGATACGCAGTATTTT.

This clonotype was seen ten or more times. CDR3 region: CSANARRAGARETQYF. DNA for the CDR3: TGCAGCGCCAACGCCCGACGGGCGGGAGCCAGAGAGACCCAGTACTTC. The chain links TRBV29-1 to TRBJ2-5, with TRBD2 matching 7 bases. V shed 7 bases, J shed 4 bases, and the junction held 18 bases outside the gene matches. This CDR3 region has 16 residues. Germline V gene sequence: CDR1 SQVTM, CDR2 ANQGSEA. Based on the CDR3 plus reference TRBV29-1 and TRBJ2-5, the full variable domain is SAVISQKPSRDICQRGTSLTIQCQVDSQVTMMFWYRQQPGQSLTLIATANQGSEATYESGFVIDKFPISRPNLTFSTLTVSNMSPEDSSIYLCSANARRAGARETQYFGPGTRLLVL.

As DNA, the CDR3 is TGTGCCAGCACGGGGGAATTGAACACCGGGGAGCTGTTTTTT. Translated, it gives CASTGELNTGELFF. The chain couples TRBV2 to TRBJ2-2, with TRBD2 as a possible D gene (6 bases). The germline V and J ends were trimmed by 7 bases and 1 base, with 10 bases remaining between them. This CDR3 contains 14 residues. The germline CDR1 and CDR2 sequences are SNHLY and FYNNEI.

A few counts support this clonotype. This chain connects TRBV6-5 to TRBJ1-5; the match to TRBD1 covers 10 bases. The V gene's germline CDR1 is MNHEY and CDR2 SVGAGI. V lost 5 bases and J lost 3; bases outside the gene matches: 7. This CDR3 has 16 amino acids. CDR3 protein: CASSPWTGGFNQPQHF. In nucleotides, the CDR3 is TGTGCCAGCAGTCCCTGGACAGGGGGTTTCAATCAGCCCCAGCATTTT.

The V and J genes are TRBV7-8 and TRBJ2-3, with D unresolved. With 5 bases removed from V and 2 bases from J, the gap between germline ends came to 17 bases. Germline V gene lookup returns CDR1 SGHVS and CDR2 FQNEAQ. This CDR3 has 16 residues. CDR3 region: CASSPTELLFTDTQYF. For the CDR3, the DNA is TGTGCCAGCAGCCCTACAGAGCTACTCTTCACAGATACGCAGTATTTT.

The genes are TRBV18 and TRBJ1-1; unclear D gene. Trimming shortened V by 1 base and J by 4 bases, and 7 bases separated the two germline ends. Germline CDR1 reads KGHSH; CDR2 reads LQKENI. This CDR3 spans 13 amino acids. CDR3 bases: TGTGCCAGCTCACCACTGAGTAGCACTGAAGCTTTCTTT. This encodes CASSPLSSTEAFF.

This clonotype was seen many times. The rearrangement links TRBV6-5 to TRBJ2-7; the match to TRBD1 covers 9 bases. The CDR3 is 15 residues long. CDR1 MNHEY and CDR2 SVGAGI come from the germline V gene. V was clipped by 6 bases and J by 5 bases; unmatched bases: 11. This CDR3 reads CASSFTGGALHEQYF. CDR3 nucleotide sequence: TGTGCCAGCAGCTTTACAGGGGGCGCGTTGCACGAGCAGTACTTC.

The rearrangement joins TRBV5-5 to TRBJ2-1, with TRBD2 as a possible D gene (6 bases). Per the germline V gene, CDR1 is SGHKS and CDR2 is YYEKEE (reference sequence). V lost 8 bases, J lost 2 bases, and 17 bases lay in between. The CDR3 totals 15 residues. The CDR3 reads CASSPGTPPYNEQFF. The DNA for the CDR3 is TGTGCCAGTTCTCCCGGGACTCCTCCCTACAATGAGCAGTTCTTC.

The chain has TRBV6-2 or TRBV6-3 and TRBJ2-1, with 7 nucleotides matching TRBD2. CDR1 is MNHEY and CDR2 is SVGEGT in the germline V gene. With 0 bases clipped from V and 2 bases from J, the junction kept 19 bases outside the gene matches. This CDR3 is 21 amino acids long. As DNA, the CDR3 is TGTGCCAGCAGTTACTCCCGCGGGGCAGCGATGGCTAGCGGAACCTACAATGAGCAGTTCTTC. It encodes CASSYSRGAAMASGTYNEQFF.

The CDR3 sequence: CASRAGVSRKLFF. CDR3 in DNA: TGTGCCAGCAGAGCAGGGGTCAGTCGTAAACTGTTTTTT. V is TRBV12-3 or TRBV12-4 and J is TRBJ1-4, with D perhaps TRBD1 (6 bases). CDR3 size: 13 residues. Trimming pared 6 bases from V and 11 bases from J, leaving 16 bases between.

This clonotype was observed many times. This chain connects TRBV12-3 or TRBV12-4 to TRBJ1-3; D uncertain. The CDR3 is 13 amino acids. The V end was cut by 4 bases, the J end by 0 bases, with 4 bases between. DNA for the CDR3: TGTGCCAGCAGTTCAATCTCTGGAAACACCATATATTTT. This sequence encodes CASSSISGNTIYF.

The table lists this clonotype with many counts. CDR3 protein: CSEVSGSQTEAFF. CDR3 sequence (DNA): TGCAGTGAAGTAAGCGGGTCGCAGACTGAAGCTTTCTTT. This rearrangement joins TRBV20-1 to TRBJ1-1; D uncertain. CDR3 length: 13 residues. Trimming shortened V by 7 bases and J by 5 bases, and 17 bases separated the two germline ends. Germline V lookup: CDR1 DFQATT, CDR2 SNEGSKA (reference sequence).

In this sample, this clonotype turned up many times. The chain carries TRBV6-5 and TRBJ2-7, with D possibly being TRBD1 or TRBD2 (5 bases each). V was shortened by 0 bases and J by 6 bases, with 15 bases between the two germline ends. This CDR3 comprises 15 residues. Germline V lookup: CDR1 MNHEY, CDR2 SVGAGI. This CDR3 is CASSYSTGTSSEQYF. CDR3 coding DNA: TGTGCCAGCAGTTACTCGACGGGGACCTCCAGCGAGCAGTACTTC.

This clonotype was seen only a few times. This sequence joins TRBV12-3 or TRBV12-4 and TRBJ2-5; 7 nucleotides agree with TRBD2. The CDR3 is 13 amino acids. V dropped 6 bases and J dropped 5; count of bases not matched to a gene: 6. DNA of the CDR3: TGTGCCAGCAGCCCTAGCGGAAGGGAGACCCAGTACTTC. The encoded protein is CASSPSGRETQYF.

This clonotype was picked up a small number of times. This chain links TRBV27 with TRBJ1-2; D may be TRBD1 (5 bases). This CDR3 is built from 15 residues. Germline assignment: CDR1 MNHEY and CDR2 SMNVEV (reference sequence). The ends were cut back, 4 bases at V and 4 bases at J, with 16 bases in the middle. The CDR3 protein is CASSSRGGETYGYTF. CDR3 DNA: TGTGCCAGCAGTTCTCGTGGGGGGGAGACCTATGGCTACACCTTC.

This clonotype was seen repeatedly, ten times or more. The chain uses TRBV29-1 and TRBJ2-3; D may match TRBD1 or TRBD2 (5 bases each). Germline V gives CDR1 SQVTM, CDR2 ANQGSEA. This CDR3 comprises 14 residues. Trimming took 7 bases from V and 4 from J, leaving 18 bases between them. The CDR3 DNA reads TGCAGCGCCCGATCAGGGACCGCCTCAGATACGCAGTATTTT. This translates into CSARSGTASDTQYF.

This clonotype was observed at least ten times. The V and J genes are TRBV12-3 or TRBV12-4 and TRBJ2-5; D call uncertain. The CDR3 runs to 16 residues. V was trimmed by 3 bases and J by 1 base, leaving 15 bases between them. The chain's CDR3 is CASSFIARWVQETQYF. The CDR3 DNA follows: TGTGCCAGCAGTTTTATCGCTCGGTGGGTCCAAGAGACCCAGTACTTC.

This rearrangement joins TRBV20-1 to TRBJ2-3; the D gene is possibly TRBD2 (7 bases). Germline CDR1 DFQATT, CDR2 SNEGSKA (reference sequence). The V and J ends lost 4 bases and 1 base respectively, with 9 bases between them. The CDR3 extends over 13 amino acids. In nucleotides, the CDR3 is TGCAGTGCTAACGGGGGGCGCACAGATACGCAGTATTTT. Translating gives CSANGGRTDTQYF.

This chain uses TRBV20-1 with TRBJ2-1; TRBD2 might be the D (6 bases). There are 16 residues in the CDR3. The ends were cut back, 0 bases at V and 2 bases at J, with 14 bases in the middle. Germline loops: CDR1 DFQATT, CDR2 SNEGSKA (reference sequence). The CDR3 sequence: CSARDPRERAYNEQFF. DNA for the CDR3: TGCAGTGCTAGAGATCCCCGGGAGAGGGCCTACAATGAGCAGTTCTTC.

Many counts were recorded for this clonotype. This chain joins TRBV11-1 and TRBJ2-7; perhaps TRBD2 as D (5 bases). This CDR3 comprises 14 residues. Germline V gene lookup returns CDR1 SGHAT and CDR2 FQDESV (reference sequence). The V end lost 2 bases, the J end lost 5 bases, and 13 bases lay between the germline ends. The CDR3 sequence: CASSLTAIGNEQYF. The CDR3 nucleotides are TGTGCCAGCAGCTTAACGGCAATCGGGAACGAGCAGTACTTC.

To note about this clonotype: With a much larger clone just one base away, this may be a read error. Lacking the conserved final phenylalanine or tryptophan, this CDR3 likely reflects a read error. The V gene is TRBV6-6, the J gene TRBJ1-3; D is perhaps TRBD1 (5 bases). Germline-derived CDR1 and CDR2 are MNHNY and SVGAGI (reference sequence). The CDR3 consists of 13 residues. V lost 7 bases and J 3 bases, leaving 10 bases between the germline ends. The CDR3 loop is CASIVGGGNTIYL. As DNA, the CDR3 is TGTGCCAGCATTGTGGGGGGTGGAAACACCATATATCTT.

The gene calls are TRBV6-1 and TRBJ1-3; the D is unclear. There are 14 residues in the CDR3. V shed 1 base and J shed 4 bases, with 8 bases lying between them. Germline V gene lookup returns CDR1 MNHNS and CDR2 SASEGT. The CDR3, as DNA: TGTGCCAGCAGTGAAGATTGGCGGGGAAACACCATATATTTT. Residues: CASSEDWRGNTIYF.

This CDR3 reads CASSLGGAREQFF. The CDR3 nucleotides are TGTGCCAGCAGCTTAGGAGGGGCCCGTGAGCAGTTCTTC. The rearrangement links TRBV7-2 to TRBJ2-1; possibly TRBD1 or TRBD2 for D (5 bases each). Per germline, CDR1 SGHTA and CDR2 FQGNSA. The CDR3 length is 13 residues. With 1 base removed from V and 9 bases from J, the gap between germline ends came to 10 bases.

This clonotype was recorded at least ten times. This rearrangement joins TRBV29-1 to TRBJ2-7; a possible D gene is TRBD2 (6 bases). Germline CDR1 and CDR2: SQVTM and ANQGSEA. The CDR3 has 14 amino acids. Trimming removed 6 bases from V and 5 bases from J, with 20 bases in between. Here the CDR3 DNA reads TGCAGCGTAGGGGCCTCCTCGGGGGAGAACGAGCAGTACTTC. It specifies CSVGASSGENEQYF.

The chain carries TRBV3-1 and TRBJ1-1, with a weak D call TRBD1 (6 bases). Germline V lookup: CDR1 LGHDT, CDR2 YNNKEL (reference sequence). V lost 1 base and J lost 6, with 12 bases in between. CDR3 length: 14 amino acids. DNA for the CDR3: TGTGCCAGCAGCCAAGGTGGCAGGGGCGCTGAAGCTTTCTTT. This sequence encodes CASSQGGRGAEAFF.

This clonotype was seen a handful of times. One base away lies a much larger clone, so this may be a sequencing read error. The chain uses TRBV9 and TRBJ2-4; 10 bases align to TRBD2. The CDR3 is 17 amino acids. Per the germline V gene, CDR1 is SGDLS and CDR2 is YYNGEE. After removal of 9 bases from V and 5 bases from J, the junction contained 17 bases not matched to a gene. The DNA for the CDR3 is TGTGCCATCAGTAGAGGTAGGCTAGCGGGGGCCGAAAACATTCAGTACTTC. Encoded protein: CAISRGRLAGAENIQYF.

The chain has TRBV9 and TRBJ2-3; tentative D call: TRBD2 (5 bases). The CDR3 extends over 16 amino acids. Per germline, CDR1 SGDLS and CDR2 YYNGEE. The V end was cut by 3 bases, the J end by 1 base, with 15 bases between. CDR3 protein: CASSGTRADGTDTQYF. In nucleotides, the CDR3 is TGTGCCAGCAGCGGAACTAGGGCTGATGGCACAGATACGCAGTATTTT.

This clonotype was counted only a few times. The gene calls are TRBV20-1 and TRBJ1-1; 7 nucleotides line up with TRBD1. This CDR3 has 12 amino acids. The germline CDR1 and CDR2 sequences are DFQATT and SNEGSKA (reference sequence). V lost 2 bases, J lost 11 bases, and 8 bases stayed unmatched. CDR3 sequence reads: CSARTQGFKAFF. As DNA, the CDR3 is TGCAGTGCTAGAACACAGGGGTTTAAGGCTTTCTTT.